Sequencing of this T cell receptor (beta chain) was carried out in a study of cytomegalovirus exposure and HLA in healthy donors. The germline CDR1 and CDR2 sequences are SGHRS and YFSETQ. The CDR3 is 18 amino acids. After removal of 4 bases from V and 3 bases from J, the junction contained 9 bases not matched to a gene. Some clones are missing from TCRdb's copy, which holds only in-frame ones; the method was immunoSEQ multiplex PCR. Of some 140,000 clones listed, approximately 92% are singletons. This clonotype was obtained from a woman aged 18-29 years in good health and CMV-seropositive. Sequencing was performed on PBMCs. This chain joins TRBV5-1 and TRBJ2-5, with 16 bases fitting TRBD2. Here the CDR3 DNA reads TGCGCCAGCAGCCTTGGGACTAGCGGGGGGGCGAGAAAAGAGACCCAGTACTTC. Amino acid sequence: CASSLGTSGGARKETQYF.